The 27 T cell receptor beta chains listed next were all sequenced from one sample in a study of low-dose radiotherapy and immunotherapy resistance in tumors. Described time point: after trial treatment. As for treatment: LDRT plus nivolumab, ipilimumab, low-dose cyclophosphamide and aspirin (RACIN trial). cDNA synthesis used a TRAV/TRBV-specific primer set for both chains. PCR amplification of the TCRs was performed with Phusion for 15 to 25 PCR cycles, and it relied on a constant-region primer together with a V-primer adapter. TCRdb fed the reads into MiXCR, producing one record per CDR3 protein. The repertoire includes 31,000 or so distinct CDR3 sequences, 45% to 55% of them detected once, and 5.7% sits in the top ten. Sequenced here: PBMCs, sampled after low-dose radiotherapy plus immunotherapy. These receptor sequences come from a male donor with gallbladder cancer.

By sample share, this clonotype is medium-sized (0.01 to 0.1%). The chain carries TRBV14 and TRBJ2-1; D perhaps matches TRBD2 (5 bases). V was pared by 2 bases and J by 9 bases, with 14 bases between. The CDR3 contains 14 residues. Germline V gene lookup returns CDR1 SGHDN and CDR2 FVKESK. CDR3 sequence: CASSQLVSAGEQFF. The CDR3 nucleotides read TGTGCCAGCAGCCAATTGGTATCGGCGGGTGAGCAGTTCTTC.

This clonotype was detected ten times or more. The chain has TRBV2 and TRBJ2-3, with 9 nucleotides matching TRBD1. Germline V gives CDR1 SNHLY, CDR2 FYNNEI. Unmatched junction bases numbered 7, after V lost 6 bases and J lost 3 bases. The CDR3 contains 15 residues. For the CDR3, the DNA is TGTGCCAGCAGCGGGAGGACAGGGGCTACAGATACGCAGTATTTT. It specifies CASSGRTGATDTQYF. Using reference TRBV2 and TRBJ2-3 for the parts outside the CDR3, the full variable domain is EPEVTQTPSHQVTQMGQEVILRCVPISNHLYFYWYRQILGQKVEFLVSFYNNEISEKSEIFDDQFSVERPDGSNFTLKIRSTKLEDSAMYFCASSGRTGATDTQYFGPGTRLTVL.

Relative to its sample, this clonotype is medium-sized (0.01 to 0.1%). The rearrangement uses TRBV30 and TRBJ2-1, with 8 bases identical to TRBD1. The CDR3 totals 13 residues. Germline CDR1 is GTSNPN and CDR2 is SVGIG (reference sequence). J lost 6 bases, V lost 7 bases, and 8 bases had no gene match. CDR3 sequence (DNA): TGTGCCTACGGACAGGGTCCCGGCAATGAGCAGTTCTTC. This encodes CAYGQGPGNEQFF.

The gene calls are TRBV12-3 or TRBV12-4 and TRBJ2-1; the D gene is possibly TRBD1 (6 bases). The CDR3 runs to 19 residues. With 5 bases removed from V and 0 bases from J, the gap between germline ends came to 23 bases. The CDR3 DNA is TGTGCCAGCAGTCAGAGGGGACAAAGCTTTATCTCCTCCTACAATGAGCAGTTCTTC. Encoded protein: CASSQRGQSFISSYNEQFF.

This clonotype is judged medium-sized. The V and J genes are TRBV7-2 and TRBJ2-5; D could derive from TRBD1 or TRBD2 (6 bases each). The CDR3 sequence is 16 residues long. CDR1 SGHTA and CDR2 FQGNSA come from the germline V gene. V dropped 3 bases and J dropped 5 bases, with 19 bases sitting between them. CDR3 sequence: CASSFVGGGPGETQYF. The CDR3 DNA reads as TGTGCCAGCAGCTTTGTGGGTGGGGGGCCAGGGGAGACCCAGTACTTC.

The chain recombines TRBV14 with TRBJ1-2, with D perhaps TRBD1 (5 bases). There are 15 residues in the CDR3. Germline values: CDR1 SGHDN, CDR2 FVKESK. V lost 1 base to trimming and J lost 8 bases, with 17 bases between them. For the CDR3, the DNA is TGTGCCAGCAGCCAAGTCCGGGGCAGCGGGGTAGGCTACACCTTC. It specifies CASSQVRGSGVGYTF. Combining the CDR3 with reference TRBV14 and TRBJ1-2 gives the whole variable domain EAGVTQFPSHSVIEKGQTVTLRCDPISGHDNLYWYRRVMGKEIKFLLHFVKESKQDESGMPNNRFLAERTGGTYSTLKVQPAELEDSGVYFCASSQVRGSGVGYTFGSGTRLTVV.

This clonotype appeared once. The chain couples TRBV7-2 to TRBJ2-7; D perhaps matches TRBD1 (7 bases). The germline CDR1 and CDR2 sequences are SGHTA and FQGNSA. Trimming pared 5 bases from V and 3 bases from J, leaving 17 bases between. The CDR3 runs to 15 residues. In DNA form, the CDR3 reads TGTGCCAGCAGCCCCCAGGGGGGCGCCGGCTACGAGCAGTACTTC. Protein product: CASSPQGGAGYEQYF.

This clonotype appeared many times. The CDR3 is CASSVGANSGSPETQYF. The DNA for the CDR3 is TGTGCCAGCAGCGTGGGGGCTAATTCGGGTTCTCCAGAGACCCAGTACTTC. The chain employs TRBV7-9 and TRBJ2-5; TRBD1 is a possible D gene (6 bases). CDR3 length: 17 amino acids. The germline gives CDR1 SEHNR, CDR2 FQNEAQ (reference sequence). V lost 5 bases and J lost 4, with 23 bases in between.

By its share, this clonotype is medium-sized (0.01 to 0.1%). In DNA, the CDR3 is TGCAGCGTTGGGGTCGGACTCAATCAGCCCCAGCATTTT. It encodes CSVGVGLNQPQHF. The V call is TRBV29-1, the J call TRBJ1-5; D uncertain. The length of the CDR3 is 13 residues. Trimming cost V 4 bases and J 3 bases, with 10 bases left between them. Germline V gives CDR1 SQVTM, CDR2 ANQGSEA.

To note about this clonotype: With only one base between it and a far larger clone, this is likely a read error. The chain links TRBV5-3 to TRBJ2-2; 7 bases map to TRBD2. TRBV5-3 is an ORF, with its function uncertain. The CDR3 loop spans 15 amino acids. The CDR3 DNA reads as TGTGCCAGCACCGCGCGAGCGGGGTACACCAGGGAGCTGTTTTTT. It yields the protein CASTARAGYTRELFF.

The chain couples TRBV30 to TRBJ2-1; 9 bases align to TRBD2. Germline assignment: CDR1 GTSNPN and CDR2 SVGIG (reference sequence). With V trimmed by 3 bases and J by 5 bases, 17 bases remained unmatched. This CDR3 has 18 residues. CDR3 bases: TGTGCCTGGAGCGGGGCAGGAGTCAGGACTAGCGACAACAATGAGCAGTTCTTC. Amino acids: CAWSGAGVRTSDNNEQFF.

This clonotype showed up many times. This chain joins TRBV5-1 and TRBJ2-3; 7 positions match TRBD2. Losses at the gene ends were 3 bases for V and 5 bases for J; bases not matched to a gene: 9. From germline, CDR1 is SGHRS and CDR2 YFSETQ. The CDR3 runs to 15 residues. CDR3 residues: CASSSTSQRGDTQYF. The CDR3 DNA is TGCGCCAGCAGCTCGACTAGCCAACGAGGAGATACGCAGTATTTT.

Remarks on this clonotype: A far larger clone is a single base away, which makes a read error likely. This chain connects TRBV13 to TRBJ2-2, with 8 bases lining up with TRBD1. Germline values: CDR1 PRHDT, CDR2 FYEKMQ (reference sequence). The CDR3 consists of 15 residues. The CDR3 here is CASSKDRANTGERFF. In DNA form, the CDR3 reads TGTGCCAGCAGCAAGGACAGGGCCAACACCGGGGAGCGGTTTTTT.

This clonotype has a count of ten or more. The chain has TRBV3-1 and TRBJ2-1; 7 positions agree with TRBD1. J gave up 4 bases and V 3 bases, and 9 bases lay outside the gene matches. Germline lookup yields CDR1 LGHDT and CDR2 YNNKEL (reference sequence). This CDR3 region has 16 residues. CDR3 region: CASSHTPGQLYNEQFF. The CDR3 nucleotides are TGTGCCAGCAGCCACACACCGGGACAGTTATACAATGAGCAGTTCTTC.

The sample holds many counts of this clonotype. The J gene is TRBJ2-7, the V gene TRBV11-2, with TRBD1 matching 7 bases. This CDR3 contains 15 residues. Germline V gene data show CDR1 as SGHAT and CDR2 as FQNNGV. The V gene end was trimmed by 5 bases and the J gene end by 0 bases; junction bases not matched to a gene: 7. CDR3 in amino acids: CASSVNRDSSYEQYF. For the CDR3, the DNA is TGTGCCAGCAGCGTAAACCGGGACAGCTCCTACGAGCAGTACTTC. Combining the CDR3 with reference TRBV11-2 and TRBJ2-7 gives the whole variable domain EAGVAQSPRYKIIEKRQSVAFWCNPISGHATLYWYQQILGQGPKLLIQFQNNGVVDDSQLPKDRFSAERLKGVDSTLKIQPAKLEDSAVYLCASSVNRDSSYEQYFGPGTRLTVT.

This clonotype came up many times. The chain has TRBV27 and TRBJ2-7; D remains unclear. This CDR3 is 16 amino acids long. The V end was cut by 0 bases, the J end by 0 bases, with 12 bases between. Germline values: CDR1 MNHEY, CDR2 SMNVEV (reference sequence). This chain's CDR3 is CASSLSPDWSSYEQYF. In nucleotides, the CDR3 is TGTGCCAGCAGTTTATCGCCAGACTGGAGCTCCTACGAGCAGTACTTC.

The chain recombines TRBV9 with TRBJ2-2, with D perhaps TRBD1 (6 bases). CDR1 SGDLS and CDR2 YYNGEE come from the germline V gene. The V and J ends lost 4 bases and 7 bases respectively, with 20 bases between them. This CDR3 contains 16 residues. The CDR3 spells CASSSLGQGLGGELFF. CDR3 DNA: TGTGCCAGCAGCTCCCTGGGGCAGGGGCTCGGCGGGGAGCTGTTTTTT. Looking up the rest from reference TRBV9 and TRBJ2-2 gives the full variable domain: DSGVTQTPKHLITATGQRVTLRCSPRSGDLSVYWYQQSLDQGLQFLIQYYNGEERAKGNILERFSAQQFPDLHSELNLSSLELGDSALYFCASSSLGQGLGGELFFGEGSRLTVL.

The V gene is TRBV19, the J gene TRBJ2-7; 7 nucleotides agree with TRBD1. Germline V CDR1 and CDR2: LNHDA, SQIVND (reference sequence). The CDR3 has 13 residues. Trimming took 5 bases from V and 1 from J; bases not matched to a gene: 2. CDR3 region: CASSPTGSYEQYF. The CDR3 DNA follows: TGTGCCAGTAGTCCGACAGGGTCCTACGAGCAGTACTTC. Using reference TRBV19 and TRBJ2-7 for the parts outside the CDR3, the full variable domain is DGGITQSPKYLFRKEGQNVTLSCEQNLNHDAMYWYRQDPGQGLRLIYYSQIVNDFQKGDIAEGYSVSREKKESFPLTVTSAQKNPTAFYLCASSPTGSYEQYFGPGTRLTVT.

This clonotype has ten or more counts. The chain has TRBV25-1 and TRBJ2-7; possibly TRBD2 for D (6 bases). CDR3 length: 15 residues. Trimming stripped 3 bases from V and 5 bases from J, with 17 bases between. Germline V CDR1 and CDR2: MGHDK, SYGVNS. In DNA, the CDR3 is TGTGCCAGCAGTGAGGGGGGAGCAGGGACCCACGAGCAGTACTTC. Protein: CASSEGGAGTHEQYF.

There are a few counts of this clonotype. The chain couples TRBV10-3 to TRBJ2-2; 11 bases line up with TRBD2. V was pared by 0 bases and J by 1 base, with 7 bases of the junction left unmatched. The CDR3 runs 19 residues. Germline CDR1 ENHRY, CDR2 SYGVKD. The CDR3 is CAISESPGLAVMNTGELFF. The CDR3, as DNA: TGTGCCATCAGTGAGTCGCCGGGACTAGCGGTAATGAACACCGGGGAGCTGTTTTTT.

This clonotype rates as medium-sized. The chain uses TRBV9 and TRBJ1-1, with D tentatively TRBD1 (5 bases). Between the trimmed V and J ends, which lost 4 bases and 2 bases, there was a span of 12 bases. The CDR3 totals 14 residues. Germline loops: CDR1 SGDLS, CDR2 YYNGEE. The CDR3 sequence: CASSSARGNTEAFF. CDR3 DNA: TGTGCCAGCAGCTCGGCCCGGGGCAACACTGAAGCTTTCTTT.

The table lists this clonotype with a few counts. The chain uses TRBV28 and TRBJ2-3, with 8 positions matching TRBD1. Germline values: CDR1 MDHEN, CDR2 SYDVKM. The J segment lost 1 base and the V segment lost 4 bases, leaving 7 bases of the junction unmatched. There are 16 residues in the CDR3. The CDR3 nucleotides are TGTGCCAGCAGTTCCGGGACAGGACTACGCACAGATACGCAGTATTTT. The encoded protein is CASSSGTGLRTDTQYF.

In regard to this clonotype: A far larger clone is one nucleotide away, so this likely arose from a read error. The chain carries TRBV11-3 and TRBJ2-5; 7 bases align to TRBD1. This CDR3 has 15 amino acids. Trimming at V came to 5 bases and at J to 2 bases, leaving 8 bases not matched to a gene. CDR1 SGHNT and CDR2 YENEEA come from the germline V gene. CDR3 coding DNA: TGTGCCAGCAGCAGAGATCCGGGACAGCAAGAGACCCAGTACTTC. Amino acids: CASSRDPGQQETQYF.

This clonotype was found a few times. Only one base separates this from a far larger clonotype, so it likely reflects a read error. J is TRBJ2-1 and V is TRBV28; no clear D. The CDR3 consists of 12 residues. V gave up 6 bases and J gave up 10 bases, with 13 bases separating them. In germline, CDR1 is MDHEN, CDR2 SYDVKM. CDR3 region: CASSPGYYEQFF. CDR3 DNA sequence: TGTGCCAGCAGCCCGGGCTACTACGAGCAGTTCTTC.

V usage is TRBV27 and J usage is TRBJ1-1; D uncertain. This CDR3 has 11 amino acids. Per germline, CDR1 MNHEY and CDR2 SMNVEV (reference sequence). V gave up 8 bases and J gave up 5 bases, with 9 bases separating them. This CDR3 is CASGLLTEAFF. The CDR3, as DNA: TGTGCCAGCGGACTATTGACTGAAGCTTTCTTT.

The chain uses TRBV13 and TRBJ2-1; D gene unclear. This CDR3 has 12 residues. V gave up 6 bases and J gave up 9 bases, with 12 bases separating them. Germline lookup yields CDR1 PRHDT and CDR2 FYEKMQ (reference sequence). The CDR3 DNA follows: TGTGCCAGCAGTGATAGCAAGATTGAGCAGTTCTTC. Protein: CASSDSKIEQFF.

This clonotype has just one count. This probably arose from a read error, given a far larger clone one base away. The chain employs TRBV6-4 and TRBJ2-7; possible D gene TRBD1, 5 bases. Germline loops: CDR1 MRHNA, CDR2 SNTAGT. The V end was cut by 3 bases, the J end by 9 bases, with 12 bases between. The CDR3 length is 12 residues. The CDR3 protein is CASSDWGVRQYF. The CDR3, as DNA: TGTGCCAGCAGTGATTGGGGCGTCCGGCAGTACTTC.